This TCR beta chain was profiled in a study of Ad26.COV2.S vaccination and SARS-CoV-2 variants. Study information: Into the muscle, Ad26.COV2.S was dosed once or twice, 56 days apart.

This table comes from immunoSEQ multiplex PCR, and its TCRdb copy is limited to in-frame clones, with some not included. There are around 350,000 clones in the sample; more than 75% occur only once, and approximately 3.5% lies in the top ten. In regard to this clone: What it binds is not known.

Stated treatment: 15 to 20 received Ad26.COV2.S at low or high dose, single or two shots; roughly five received placebo; per-sample allocation not given. On day 63 after the first injection, vaccine and placebo recipients gave samples. Boston supplied an adult donor aged 18-55 years. The CDR3 extends over 16 amino acids. V dropped 0 bases and J dropped 0 bases, with 12 bases sitting between them. Per germline, CDR1 LGHNA and CDR2 YSLEER. Findings and limits, study-wide: The authors reported substantial breadth in spike-specific CD8+ and CD4+ T cell responses after vaccination. Total T cell responses, in the TCR breadth and depth analyses, may have been underestimated.

The sequence derives from a person aged 18-60 years who received the Ad26.COV2.S COVID-19 vaccine or a placebo. The rearrangement joins TRBV4-3 to TRBJ2-7; D uncertain. This specimen consisted of peripheral blood, obtained in a trial of Ad26.COV2.S vaccine versus placebo. The CDR3 loop reads CASSQDGQASSYEQYF. CDR3 DNA: TGCGCCAGCAGCCAAGATGGGCAGGCGAGCTCCTACGAGCAGTACTTC.